This TCR beta chain was retrieved from a study of cytomegalovirus exposure and HLA in healthy donors. General study points: Cytomegalovirus status was reportedly diagnosed by the classifier with high sensitivity and specificity. Among the most significant clusters, several appeared linked to common viral pathogens in a later analysis.

To note about this clone: Its matching antigen is unknown.

The PCR was carried out with 60 Vbeta primers and 13 Jbeta primers. Assay: immunoSEQ multiplex PCR; the TCRdb copy retains only in-frame clones and omits some. The sample records 100,000 to 150,000 clones, 75% to 80% being singletons. This receptor was obtained from a man aged 35-49 years in good health and CMV-seronegative. The specimen was PBMCs.

CDR3 in DNA: TGTGCCAGCAGCCTCTCAGGGGCGATCTATAATTCACCCCTCCACTTT. Translation: CASSLSGAIYNSPLHF. The rearrangement uses TRBV7-6 and TRBJ1-6, with D possibly matching TRBD1 (6 bases). This CDR3 region has 16 residues. Germline assignment: CDR1 SGHVS and CDR2 FNYEAQ. Trimming stripped 5 bases from V and 3 bases from J, with 14 bases between.